This T cell receptor beta chain emerged from a study of spatial heterogeneity in lung cancer. The wider study: Beta-chain sequences were consistently detected more often than alpha-chain sequences. Raw sequencing reads included, on average, more than eight appearances of each unique TCR and UMI combination.

The library protocol tagged each TCR cDNA with a unique molecular identifier. MiXCR, run by TCRdb on the 5' RACE reads, gives a single entry per CDR3 protein. The sample gives 9,500 to 15,000 distinct CDR3 sequences, roughly 6.2% of which show up once; 10% is in the top ten. This clonotype appeared many times. Germline CDR1 LNHDA, CDR2 SQIVND (reference sequence). The CDR3 sequence is 15 residues long. V shed 4 bases and J shed 4 bases, with 16 bases lying between them. This sample's time point: sample taken at primary tumor resection. Unsorted samples of tumor, nontumor lung or frozen PBMC had their whole RNA sequenced. The donors comprised 60 to 85 untreated early-stage non-small cell lung cancer patients.

Sequenced here: normal lung tissue next to the tumor, sampled at surgery. The sequence was obtained from a male donor with early-stage non-small cell lung cancer. The gene calls are TRBV19 and TRBJ1-1; D gene ambiguous. The CDR3 bases are TGTGCCAGTAGTACACCCGACCTGGTCCGCACTGAAGCTTTCTTT. Translating gives CASSTPDLVRTEAFF. Combining the CDR3 with reference TRBV19 and TRBJ1-1 gives the whole variable domain DGGITQSPKYLFRKEGQNVTLSCEQNLNHDAMYWYRQDPGQGLRLIYYSQIVNDFQKGDIAEGYSVSREKKESFPLTVTSAQKNPTAFYLCASSTPDLVRTEAFFGQGTRLTVV.